The rows below give T cell receptor beta chains drawn from one sample of a study of identical twins. TCRdb called the 5' RACE reads again in MiXCR, with one record for every CDR3 protein. The sample lists a few hundred thousand distinct CDR3 sequences; roughly 9.5% were seen once. These data are also associated with another study on yellow fever vaccine responses in identical twins.

The specimen was PBMCs. The receptors were gathered from a woman younger than 35 in good health. CDR3s include the opening cysteine and the closing phenylalanine or tryptophan.

v_gene: TRBV11-2
j_gene: TRBJ2-7
CDR3aa: CASSLLGRGAFSYEQYF

v_gene: TRBV27
j_gene: TRBJ2-2
CDR3aa: CASSDNTGELFF

v_gene: TRBV6-2/TRBV6-3
j_gene: TRBJ2-7
CDR3aa: CASGYSGSRYEQYF

v_gene: TRBV2
j_gene: TRBJ2-3
CDR3aa: CATAGTSVRTDTQYF

v_gene: TRBV28
j_gene: TRBJ2-7
CDR3aa: CASSEETGKGAYEQYF

v_gene: TRBV2
j_gene: TRBJ2-3
CDR3aa: CASTGQLTDTQYF

v_gene: TRBV3-1
j_gene: TRBJ2-2
CDR3aa: CASSQDERLFF

v_gene: TRBV29-1
j_gene: TRBJ2-1
CDR3aa: CSVTAHGTSGRSVYNEQFF

v_gene: TRBV20-1
j_gene: TRBJ2-1
CDR3aa: CSARGTSGGNEQFF

v_gene: TRBV28
j_gene: TRBJ2-4
CDR3aa: CASSLIPTGGMENIQYF

v_gene: TRBV20-1
j_gene: TRBJ2-4
CDR3aa: CSATRTALAKNIQYF